These 13 T cell receptor beta chains share one sample of origin, sequenced in a study of cytomegalovirus exposure and HLA in healthy donors. The PCR used 60 Vbeta and 13 Jbeta primers. Only in-frame clones appear in the TCRdb table, and some are missing; sequencing was by immunoSEQ multiplex PCR. Here the sample spans 55,000 to 70,000 clones, about four fifths being singletons. The sample consisted of PBMCs. The receptors shown here come from a woman aged 40 to 55 in good health and CMV-seronegative.

V and J are TRBV4-1 and TRBJ2-2; 10 bases match TRBD2. CDR3 size: 15 residues. Looked up from germline, CDR1 is MGHRA and CDR2 is YSYEKL. V shed 5 bases and J 5 bases; nucleotides not matched to a gene: 5. CDR3 sequence (DNA): TGCGCCAGCAGCTATCATAGCGGGAGGACCGGGGAGCTGTTTTTT. It yields the protein CASSYHSGRTGELFF.

This clone is a singleton in its sample. The gene calls are TRBV4-3 and TRBJ2-7, with 9 bases lining up with TRBD2. Germline lookup yields CDR1 LGHNA and CDR2 YSLEER. This CDR3 is built from 15 residues. V trimming: 3 bases; J trimming: 4 bases; junction bases outside the gene matches: 7. CDR3 coding DNA: TGCGCCAGCAGCCAGGGGACTAGCTTTCTATACGAGCAGTACTTC. It encodes CASSQGTSFLYEQYF.

The V gene is TRBV12-2, the J gene TRBJ1-3; TRBD1, the table's D call, was not compared with the DNA. TRBV12-2 is tagged as a pseudogene. The CDR3 runs to 18 residues. The DNA for the CDR3 is TGTGCAAGTCGCCCCAACAGGGACCCGGTTGACTCTGGAAACACCATATATTTT. As protein: CASRPNRDPVDSGNTIYF.

V and J are TRBV4-1 and TRBJ1-4; unclear D gene. V was shortened by 3 bases and J by 10 bases, with 21 bases between the two germline ends. Germline V gene lookup returns CDR1 MGHRA and CDR2 YSYEKL. The CDR3 has 16 residues. The CDR3 region has the DNA TGCGCCAGCAGCCATGCCATGATAGGCGTCGAGGTAAAACTGTTTTTT. This sequence encodes CASSHAMIGVEVKLFF.

This clone was detected only a few times. The chain uses TRBV4-3 and TRBJ1-3; D not certain. Germline loops: CDR1 LGHNA, CDR2 YSLEER. CDR3 length: 16 amino acids. V was cut by 0 bases and J by 0 bases, with 9 bases left in between. This CDR3 reads CASSQEEVTSGNTIYF. The DNA for the CDR3 is TGCGCCAGCAGCCAAGAAGAGGTGACCTCTGGAAACACCATATATTTT.

CDR3 sequence (DNA): TGTGCCACCAGCAGGGGGCCGGGGGGATCGGCCTACGAGCAGTACTTC. Residues: CATSRGPGGSAYEQYF. The V and J genes are TRBV15 and TRBJ2-7; 7 bases fit TRBD2. Germline V gives CDR1 LNHNV, CDR2 YYDKDF (reference sequence). The J segment lost 2 bases and the V segment lost 3 bases, leaving 10 bases of the junction unmatched. CDR3 length equals 16 residues. Filled out from reference TRBV15 and TRBJ2-7, the complete variable domain reads DAMVIQNPRYQVTQFGKPVTLSCSQTLNHNVMYWYQQKSSQAPKLLFHYYDKDFNNEADTPDNFQSRRPNTSFCFLDIRSPGLGDTAMYLCATSRGPGGSAYEQYFGPGTRLTVT.

This sequence joins TRBV7-6 and TRBJ2-1, with 12 positions matching TRBD2. V dropped 2 bases and J dropped 3; count of bases not matched to a gene: 8. CDR3 length equals 18 residues. Germline V lookup: CDR1 SGHVS, CDR2 FNYEAQ. The chain's CDR3 is CASSLPAGLAGFYNEQFF. The CDR3 DNA follows: TGTGCCAGCAGCTTACCCGCTGGACTAGCGGGATTCTACAATGAGCAGTTCTTC.

This clone was counted a few times. V usage is TRBV13 and J usage is TRBJ1-2; 10 bases line up with TRBD1. CDR1 and CDR2 from the germline V gene are PRHDT and FYEKMQ (reference sequence). This CDR3 has 15 residues. V lost 4 bases, J lost 3 bases, and 5 bases stayed unmatched. The CDR3 DNA reads TGTGCCAGCAGCTCCTCCGGGACAGGGGACTATGGCTACACCTTC. Encoded protein: CASSSSGTGDYGYTF.

In this sample, this clone turned up once. J is TRBJ2-3 and V is TRBV28; 9 bases match TRBD2. The CDR3 has 13 amino acids. Germline V gene lookup returns CDR1 MDHEN and CDR2 SYDVKM. The ends lost 7 bases at V and 4 bases at J; junction bases unmatched: 3. DNA of the CDR3: TGTGCCAGCACATTAGCGGGAGCAGATACGCAGTATTTT. Encoded protein: CASTLAGADTQYF.

A word on this clone: This CDR3 is also generated by other DNA sequences in the sample. The CDR3 DNA reads as TGTGCCAGCAGCCCTAGCGGGAGCTCCTACAATGAGCAGTTCTTC. Its translation is CASSPSGSSYNEQFF. This chain joins TRBV11-2 and TRBJ2-1, with 10 nucleotides matching TRBD2. The J segment lost 0 bases and the V segment lost 5 bases, leaving 1 base of the junction unmatched. CDR1 is SGHAT and CDR2 is FQNNGV in the germline V gene. CDR3 length: 15 amino acids.

The J gene is TRBJ1-2, the V gene TRBV6-5; no firm D call. CDR1 and CDR2 from the germline V gene are MNHEY and SVGAGI. CDR3 length: 13 amino acids. Trimming stripped 6 bases from V and 2 bases from J, with 10 bases between. The CDR3 reads CASRPLENYGYTF. The CDR3 DNA reads TGTGCCAGCAGACCCCTTGAGAACTATGGCTACACCTTC.

This rearrangement joins TRBV6-5 to TRBJ1-1, with 9 bases identical to TRBD1. This CDR3 spans 14 amino acids. The trim removed 4 bases at V and 3 bases at J, leaving 3 bases unmatched. Per the germline V gene, CDR1 is MNHEY and CDR2 is SVGAGI. Here the CDR3 reads CASSFGQGYTEAFF. In DNA form, the CDR3 reads TGTGCCAGCAGTTTTGGACAGGGGTACACTGAAGCTTTCTTT.

This clone was picked up one time. The chain has TRBV5-1 and TRBJ2-3, with 9 bases matching TRBD2. The length of the CDR3 is 18 residues. Germline values: CDR1 SGHRS, CDR2 YFSETQ. V lost 7 bases, J lost 0 bases, and 15 bases stayed unmatched. This chain's CDR3 is CASLPNSGSPSSTDTQYF. The CDR3 DNA reads as TGCGCCAGCCTCCCAAATAGCGGGAGTCCCTCTAGCACAGATACGCAGTATTTT.